This T cell receptor beta chain was observed in a study of T cell repertoires in cytomegalovirus infection. At the level of the study: It can be stated that public TCR beta signatures indicated CMV infection as well as a matching HLA type. The study, taken as a whole, reports: CMV-specific TCR beta clonotypes restricted by HLA-C were the ones dominating the ex vivo response. Public TCR beta family frequency separated CMV-and-HLA carriers, including in an independent cohort.

This clonotype was detected many times. What it binds is not known. TCRdb used MiXCR to reprocess the reads, holding one entry per CDR3 protein. The sample lists 35,000 to 55,000 distinct CDR3 sequences, roughly 20% seen once, with approximately 17% in the top ten. The CDR3 extends over 12 amino acids. Germline CDR1 reads MNHEY; CDR2 reads SVGEGT. Trimming left V 6 bases short and J 4 bases short, with 7 bases between. Sequenced input: PBMCs, sequenced either directly or after in vitro stimulation (not recorded which). The chain employs TRBV6-2 or TRBV6-3 and TRBJ1-5; D gene unclear. The clonotype originates from a human donor in good health (CMV status not recorded). Some clones in this sample may be carry-over from other donors' samples. CDR3 protein: CASREENQPQHF. The DNA of the CDR3 is TGTGCCAGCAGGGAAGAGAATCAGCCCCAGCATTTT.